Listed below are T cell receptor beta chains from one sample, sequenced in a study of Ad26.COV2.S vaccination and SARS-CoV-2 variants. Sequencing used immunoSEQ multiplex PCR; TCRdb keeps in-frame clones, though not all of them. The repertoire holds under 95,000 clones, with more than 65% as singletons. The material was peripheral blood, obtained after recovery from COVID-19. Receptors originate from a human donor who had recovered from COVID-19. Each CDR3 is given with its conserved first and last residue. Each record gives: clone size, J gene, D gene, V gene, CDR3 DNA, CDR3 protein. D genes are given only for firm matches. Clone size appears in some rows only: once, few, many, or a class for an expanded clone.

-,TRBJ1-1,-,TRBV7-9,TGTGCCAGCAGCTCCTATAGGGGCCATACCGGGGACACTGAAGCTTTCTTT,CASSSYRGHTGDTEAFF
-,TRBJ2-7,TRBD2,TRBV29-1,TGCAGCGTTGATGCGGGGGACGACTACGAGCAGTACTTC,CSVDAGDDYEQYF
-,TRBJ1-3,-,TRBV13,TGTGCCAGCAGCTTAATGGGAGCCCTCTCTGGAAACACCATATATTTT,CASSLMGALSGNTIYF
-,TRBJ1-1,-,TRBV5-6,TGTGCCAGCAGCTTGTTGGCCCGAAGGTACACTGAAGCTTTCTTT,CASSLLARRYTEAFF
once,TRBJ1-4,-,TRBV4-3,TGCGCCAGCAGCCAAGACCCCACATCCTTCGCAACTAATGAAAAACTGTTTTTT,CASSQDPTSFATNEKLFF
-,TRBJ1-6,TRBD1,TRBV15,TGTGCCACCAGCGGAGGACAGGGAGGTTATAATTCACCCCTCCACTTT,CATSGGQGGYNSPLHF
-,TRBJ1-1,-,TRBV13,TGTGCCAGCAGCTTAATTAGGAGGAACACTGAAGCTTTCTTT,CASSLIRRNTEAFF
-,TRBJ1-6,-,TRBV6-5,TGTGCCAGCAGCAAGGGGGGAAGTGGTTCACCCCTCCACTTT,CASSKGGSGSPLHF
-,TRBJ2-7,-,TRBV6-1,TGTGCCAGCAGTGAAACCGGGCGGGTCCCCTCCTACGAGCAGTACTTC,CASSETGRVPSYEQYF
-,TRBJ2-1,-,TRBV20-1,TGCAGTGCTAGTAGGTGGGGTGCTAAAGGCTACAATGAGCAGTTCTTC,CSASRWGAKGYNEQFF
-,TRBJ2-1,TRBD2,TRBV19,TGTGCCAGTATGAGTCGCGGGAGGCTAGGTGAGCAGTTCTTC,CASMSRGRLGEQFF
-,TRBJ1-2,-,TRBV19,TGTGCCAGTAGTATAGTCGGGACCGCGGAGGGCTACACCTTC,CASSIVGTAEGYTF
-,TRBJ1-5,-,TRBV28,TGTGCCAGCAGTTTATGGAAGGGCCATCAGCCCCAGCATTTT,CASSLWKGHQPQHF
-,TRBJ2-1,TRBD1,TRBV24-1,TGTGCCACCAGTGATCAGGACAGGGTTGACAATGAGCAGTTCTTC,CATSDQDRVDNEQFF
-,TRBJ2-7,-,TRBV28,TGTGCCAGCAGTTTAGTGGGCCCCTACGAGCAGTACTTC,CASSLVGPYEQYF
-,TRBJ1-5,TRBD1,TRBV7-8,TGTGCCAGCAGCTTAGTGGGAGTAGGGGTACAGGGGAAATTGCAGCCCCAGCATTTT,CASSLVGVGVQGKLQPQHF
-,TRBJ2-5,-,TRBV3-1/TRBV3-2,TGTGCCAGCAGCCTGGAAGAGACCCAGTACTTC,CASSLEETQYF
-,TRBJ2-1,TRBD2,TRBV24-1,TGTGCCACCAGTGATCCAGCGACTAGCGGTAACAATGAGCAGTTCTTC,CATSDPATSGNNEQFF